A selection of T cell receptor beta chains follows, all from one sample in a study of radiation and T cells in renal cell carcinoma. The assay was immunoSEQ multiplex PCR, and TCRdb's table has in-frame clones only and misses some. The profile covers 130,000 or so clones, with around 78% appearing a single time and 20% to 25% taken by the ten largest. The sample in question was blood, obtained from a patient whose treatment included radiotherapy and nephrectomy. Receptors originate from a woman between 45 and 60 years old with renal cell carcinoma. Each CDR3 is given with its conserved first and last residue. A D gene is named only where the DNA matches it firmly. Part of the rows lack a size; the others show once, few, many or a class for expanded clones.

clone_size,j_call,v_call,d_call,cdr3_aa,cdr3_nt
NA,TRBJ2-7,TRBV9,NA,CASSTDPLADRREQYF,TGTGCCAGCAGCACCGACCCCTTAGCGGATAGGAGAGAGCAGTACTTC
once,TRBJ1-5,TRBV6-5,NA,CATKEVGNF,TGTGCCACCAAGGAGGTTGGGAATTTT
NA,TRBJ2-5,TRBV20-1,NA,CSARLGETQYF,TGCAGTGCTAGACTTGGAGAGACCCAGTACTTC
NA,TRBJ1-1,TRBV28,NA,CASKQGETEAFF,TGTGCCAGCAAACAGGGAGAAACTGAAGCTTTCTTT
NA,TRBJ2-2,TRBV6-1,TRBD2,CASSRSGGYGELFF,TGTGCCAGCAGCCGTAGCGGGGGTTACGGGGAGCTGTTTTTT
NA,TRBJ2-2,TRBV5-6,NA,CASSLSRYDDTGELFF,TGTGCCAGCAGCTTGAGCCGCTACGATGACACCGGGGAGCTGTTTTTT
NA,TRBJ1-3,TRBV30,NA,CAWSTGAGNTIYF,TGTGCCTGGAGTACCGGGGCTGGAAACACCATATATTTT
NA,TRBJ2-6,TRBV30,NA,CAWSPGGNVLTF,TGTGCCTGGAGTCCCGGGGGCAACGTCCTGACTTTC
NA,TRBJ1-5,TRBV9,NA,CASSAAGGGNQPQHF,TGTGCCAGCAGCGCGGCGGGGGGGGGAAATCAGCCCCAGCATTTT
NA,TRBJ2-6,TRBV5-4,TRBD1,CASSTGQVSGANVLTF,TGTGCCAGCAGCACCGGACAGGTGTCTGGGGCCAACGTCCTGACTTTC
NA,TRBJ1-3,TRBV28,NA,CASSLQGRNTIYF,TGTGCCAGCAGCCTACAGGGCCGAAACACCATATATTTT
NA,TRBJ2-2,TRBV4-1,NA,CASSQEPGSPNTGELFF,TGCGCCAGCAGCCAAGAGCCGGGATCCCCGAACACCGGGGAGCTGTTTTTT
NA,TRBJ2-3,TRBV5-1,TRBD2,CASSSQPGLAADTQYF,TGCGCCAGCAGCAGTCAGCCGGGACTAGCGGCAGATACGCAGTATTTT
few,TRBJ1-2,TRBV30,NA,CAVPGLNYGYTF,TGTGCCGTACCGGGCCTTAACTATGGCTACACCTTC
NA,TRBJ2-7,TRBV7-2,TRBD1,CASSLDRHEQYF,TGTGCCAGCAGCTTGGACAGGCACGAGCAGTACTTC